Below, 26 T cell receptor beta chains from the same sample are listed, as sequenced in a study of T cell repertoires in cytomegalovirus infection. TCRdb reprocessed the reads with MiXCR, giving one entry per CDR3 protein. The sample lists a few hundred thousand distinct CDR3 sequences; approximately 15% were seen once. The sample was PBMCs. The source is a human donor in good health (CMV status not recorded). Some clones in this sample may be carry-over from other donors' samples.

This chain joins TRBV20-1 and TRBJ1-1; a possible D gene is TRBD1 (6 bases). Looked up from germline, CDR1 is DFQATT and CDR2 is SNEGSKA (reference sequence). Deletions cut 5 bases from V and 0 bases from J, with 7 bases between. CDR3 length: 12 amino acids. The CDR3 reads CSAQGLNTEAFF. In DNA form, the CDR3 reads TGCAGTGCTCAGGGGTTGAACACTGAAGCTTTCTTT.

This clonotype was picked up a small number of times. The DNA of the CDR3 is TGTGCCAGTAGTCCGGGGACGAGATATAGCAATCAGCCCCAGCATTTT. Translation gives CASSPGTRYSNQPQHF. J is TRBJ1-5 and V is TRBV19; possibly TRBD1 for D (5 bases). The CDR3 sequence is 16 residues long. Trimming stripped 5 bases from V and 0 bases from J, with 14 bases between. The germline V gene encodes CDR1 LNHDA and CDR2 SQIVND (reference sequence).

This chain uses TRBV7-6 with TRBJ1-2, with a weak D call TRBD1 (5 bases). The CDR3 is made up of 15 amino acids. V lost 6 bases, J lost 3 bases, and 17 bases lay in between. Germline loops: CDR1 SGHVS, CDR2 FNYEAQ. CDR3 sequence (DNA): TGTGCCAGCAGGTTCCCAGGGTCGGTTGACTATGGCTACACCTTC. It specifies CASRFPGSVDYGYTF.

The CDR3 spells CASSPDKTYEQYF. The CDR3 bases are TGTGCCAGCTCCCCGGACAAGACCTACGAGCAGTACTTC. This rearrangement joins TRBV12-3 or TRBV12-4 to TRBJ2-7, with D possibly TRBD1 on 5 matching bases. The CDR3 has 13 amino acids. Deletions cut 8 bases from V and 2 bases from J, with 13 bases between.

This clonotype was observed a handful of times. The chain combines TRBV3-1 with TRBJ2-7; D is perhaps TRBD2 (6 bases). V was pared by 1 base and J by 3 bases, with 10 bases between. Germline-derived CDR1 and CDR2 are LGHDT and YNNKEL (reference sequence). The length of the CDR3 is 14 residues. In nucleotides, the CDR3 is TGTGCCAGCAGCCAAGTTGGGAGGTTCTACGAGCAGTACTTC. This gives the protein CASSQVGRFYEQYF.

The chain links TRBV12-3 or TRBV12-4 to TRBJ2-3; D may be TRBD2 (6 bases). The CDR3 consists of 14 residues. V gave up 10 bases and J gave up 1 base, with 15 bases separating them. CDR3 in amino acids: CATRREVGTDTQYF. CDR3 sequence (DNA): TGTGCCACTCGCAGGGAGGTAGGCACAGATACGCAGTATTTT.

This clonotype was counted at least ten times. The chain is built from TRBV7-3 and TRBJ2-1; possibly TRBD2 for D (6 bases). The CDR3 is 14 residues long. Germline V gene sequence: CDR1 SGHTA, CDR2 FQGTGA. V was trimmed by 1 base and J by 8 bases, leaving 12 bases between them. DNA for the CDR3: TGTGCCAGCAGCTTAATGACTAGTTCGTATGAGCAGTTCTTC. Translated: CASSLMTSSYEQFF.

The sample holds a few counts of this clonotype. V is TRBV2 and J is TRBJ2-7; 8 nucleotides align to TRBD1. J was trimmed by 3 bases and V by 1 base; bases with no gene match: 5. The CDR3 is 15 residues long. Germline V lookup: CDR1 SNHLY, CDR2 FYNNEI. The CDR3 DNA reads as TGTGCCAGCAGTGAAGAGGCAGGGGGCTTCTACGAGCAGTACTTC. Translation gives CASSEEAGGFYEQYF.

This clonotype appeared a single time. CDR3 nucleotide sequence: TGTGCCAGCAGAGTTCAGCGGGGGCTTGAATACGAGCAGTACTTC. Protein sequence: CASRVQRGLEYEQYF. The rearrangement links TRBV6-2 or TRBV6-3 to TRBJ2-7; 8 nucleotides line up with TRBD2. The germline gives CDR1 MNHEY, CDR2 SVGEGT. The CDR3 contains 15 residues. The J segment lost 4 bases and the V segment lost 6 bases, leaving 11 bases of the junction unmatched.

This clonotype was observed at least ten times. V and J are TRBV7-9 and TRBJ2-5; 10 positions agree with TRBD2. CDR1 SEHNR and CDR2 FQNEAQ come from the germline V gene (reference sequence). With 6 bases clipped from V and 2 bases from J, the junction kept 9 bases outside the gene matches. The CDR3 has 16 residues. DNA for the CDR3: TGTGCCAGCAGTCAAGTCGGGACTAGCGTACAAGAGACCCAGTACTTC. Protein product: CASSQVGTSVQETQYF.

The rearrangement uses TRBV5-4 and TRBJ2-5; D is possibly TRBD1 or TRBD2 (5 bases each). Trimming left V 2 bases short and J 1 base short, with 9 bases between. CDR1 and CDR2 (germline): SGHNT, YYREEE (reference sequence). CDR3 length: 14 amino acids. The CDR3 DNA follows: TGTGCCAGCAGCTTCGGGGCTCTCCAAGAGACCCAGTACTTC. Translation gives CASSFGALQETQYF.

For the CDR3, the DNA is TGCAGCGTGAGAGGCAGGGGAGTAGAAGATACGCAGTATTTT. Amino acids: CSVRGRGVEDTQYF. This chain joins TRBV29-1 and TRBJ2-3, with D perhaps TRBD1 (6 bases). The CDR3 sequence is 14 residues long. V was pared by 6 bases and J by 5 bases, with 18 bases between. Germline assignment: CDR1 SQVTM and CDR2 ANQGSEA.

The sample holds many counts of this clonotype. The CDR3 bases are TGTGCCAGTAGGACGACAGGGATGAACACTGAAGCTTTCTTT. Its translation: CASRTTGMNTEAFF. V and J are TRBV19 and TRBJ1-1; 7 positions match TRBD1. Trimming cost V 6 bases and J 0 bases; bases outside gene matches: 4. This CDR3 comprises 14 residues. The germline V gene has CDR1 LNHDA and CDR2 SQIVND (reference sequence). Complete variable domain (other parts from reference TRBV19 and TRBJ1-1): DGGITQSPKYLFRKEGQNVTLSCEQNLNHDAMYWYRQDPGQGLRLIYYSQIVNDFQKGDIAEGYSVSREKKESFPLTVTSAQKNPTAFYLCASRTTGMNTEAFFGQGTRLTVV.

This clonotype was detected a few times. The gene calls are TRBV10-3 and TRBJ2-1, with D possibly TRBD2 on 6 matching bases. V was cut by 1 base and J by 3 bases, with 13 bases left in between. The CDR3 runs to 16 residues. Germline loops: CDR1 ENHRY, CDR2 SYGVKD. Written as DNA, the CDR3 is TGTGCCATCAGTGAGTATTCGGGAGTTAGCTACAATGAGCAGTTCTTC. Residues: CAISEYSGVSYNEQFF.

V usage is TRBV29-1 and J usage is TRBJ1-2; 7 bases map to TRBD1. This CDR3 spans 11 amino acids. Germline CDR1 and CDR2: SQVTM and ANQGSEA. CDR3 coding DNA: TGCCAGGCAGGGGGGAACTATGGCTACACCTTC. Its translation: CQAGGNYGYTF.

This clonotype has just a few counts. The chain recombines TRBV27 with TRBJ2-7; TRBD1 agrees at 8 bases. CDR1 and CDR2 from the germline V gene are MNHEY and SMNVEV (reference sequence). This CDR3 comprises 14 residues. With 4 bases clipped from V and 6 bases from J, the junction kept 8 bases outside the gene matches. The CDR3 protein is CASSSHADRVEQYF. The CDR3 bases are TGTGCCAGCAGTTCACACGCGGACAGGGTCGAGCAGTACTTC.

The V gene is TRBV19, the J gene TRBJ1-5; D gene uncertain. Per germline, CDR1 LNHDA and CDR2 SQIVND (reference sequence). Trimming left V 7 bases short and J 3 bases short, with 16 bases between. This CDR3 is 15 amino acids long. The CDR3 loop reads CASTVGVDPNQPQHF. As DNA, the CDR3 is TGTGCCAGTACCGTCGGGGTGGACCCCAATCAGCCCCAGCATTTT.

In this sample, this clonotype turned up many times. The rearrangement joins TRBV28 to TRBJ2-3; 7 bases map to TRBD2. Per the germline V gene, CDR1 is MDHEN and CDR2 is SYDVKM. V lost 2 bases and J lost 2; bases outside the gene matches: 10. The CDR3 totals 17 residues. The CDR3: CASSLNPLGLYTDTQYF. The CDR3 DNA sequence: TGTGCCAGCAGTTTAAACCCGTTGGGACTATACACAGATACGCAGTATTTT.

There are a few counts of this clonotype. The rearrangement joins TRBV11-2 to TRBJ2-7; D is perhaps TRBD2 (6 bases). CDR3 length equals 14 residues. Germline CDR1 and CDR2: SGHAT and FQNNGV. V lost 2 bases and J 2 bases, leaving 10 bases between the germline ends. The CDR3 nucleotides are TGTGCCAGCAGCTTATTTGGAGGGACCTACGAGCAGTACTTC. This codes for CASSLFGGTYEQYF.

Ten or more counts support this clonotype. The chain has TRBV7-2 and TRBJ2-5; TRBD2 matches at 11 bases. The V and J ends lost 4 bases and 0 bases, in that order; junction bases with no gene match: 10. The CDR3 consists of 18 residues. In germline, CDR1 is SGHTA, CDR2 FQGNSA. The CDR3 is CASSSSFPGLADQETQYF. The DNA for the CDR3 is TGTGCCAGCAGCTCGTCGTTCCCGGGACTAGCGGACCAAGAGACCCAGTACTTC.

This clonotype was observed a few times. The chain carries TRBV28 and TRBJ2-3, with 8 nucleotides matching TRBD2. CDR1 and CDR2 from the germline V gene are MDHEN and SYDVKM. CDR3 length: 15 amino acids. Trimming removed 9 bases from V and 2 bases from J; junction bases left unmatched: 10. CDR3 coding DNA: TGTGCCAGTCTAGACAGCGGGGGAGCCACAGATACGCAGTATTTT. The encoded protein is CASLDSGGATDTQYF.

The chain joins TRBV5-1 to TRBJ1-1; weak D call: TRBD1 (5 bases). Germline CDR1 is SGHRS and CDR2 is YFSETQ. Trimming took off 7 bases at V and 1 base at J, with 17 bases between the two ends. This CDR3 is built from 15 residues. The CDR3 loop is CASEWGGAKNTEAFF. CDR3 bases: TGCGCCAGCGAGTGGGGTGGGGCGAAGAACACTGAAGCTTTCTTT.

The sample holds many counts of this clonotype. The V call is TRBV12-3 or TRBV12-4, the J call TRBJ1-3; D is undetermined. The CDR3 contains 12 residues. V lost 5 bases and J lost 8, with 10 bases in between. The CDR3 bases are TGTGCCAGCAGTCGAGGAGAATACACCATATATTTT. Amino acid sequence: CASSRGEYTIYF.

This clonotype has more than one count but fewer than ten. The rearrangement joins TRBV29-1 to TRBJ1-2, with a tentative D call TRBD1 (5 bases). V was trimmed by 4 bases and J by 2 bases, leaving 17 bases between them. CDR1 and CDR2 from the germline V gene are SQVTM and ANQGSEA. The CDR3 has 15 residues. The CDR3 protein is CSVVGVGSSNYGYTF. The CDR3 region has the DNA TGCAGCGTTGTGGGGGTAGGGAGTTCCAACTATGGCTACACCTTC.

The DNA for the CDR3 is TGTGCCAGCGGAGGGGTCCGCGCCCAGTTCTTC. Residues: CASGGVRAQFF. The V gene is TRBV6-2 or TRBV6-3, the J gene TRBJ2-1, with D perhaps TRBD2 (6 bases). The germline V and J ends were trimmed by 8 bases and 13 bases, with 15 bases remaining between them. The CDR3 is 11 amino acids. From germline, CDR1 is MNHEY and CDR2 SVGEGT.

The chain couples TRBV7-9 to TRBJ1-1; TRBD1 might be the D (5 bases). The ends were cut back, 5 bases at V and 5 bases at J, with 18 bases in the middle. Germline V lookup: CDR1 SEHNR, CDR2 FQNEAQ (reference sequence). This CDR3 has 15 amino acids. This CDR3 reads CASSVGALGETEAFF. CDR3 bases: TGTGCCAGCAGCGTAGGGGCACTTGGAGAGACTGAAGCTTTCTTT.